These T cell receptor beta chains were read from a single sample in a study of blood T cell repertoires in COVID-19. Sequenced by immunoSEQ multiplex PCR; TCRdb stores in-frame clones only, minus some. This sample has about 200,000 clones, with roughly nine tenths found just once. The sample taken for sequencing was peripheral blood. All receptors come from a man aged 40-49 years with active or convalescent COVID-19. The CDR3 runs from the conserved cysteine through the conserved F or W. The D gene is left open where the match is weak. Some rows mark clone size as missing; the rest say once, few, many or name a class of expanded clone.

clone size: NA
J gene: TRBJ1-2
V gene: TRBV2
D gene: NA
CDR3 protein: CASSAVGMEQLSVVGYTF

clone size: once
J gene: TRBJ2-2
V gene: TRBV7-3
D gene: NA
CDR3 protein: CASSLSLLGGGVSGELFF

clone size: NA
J gene: TRBJ1-5
V gene: TRBV27
D gene: TRBD1
CDR3 protein: CASSLTGATQPQHF

clone size: NA
J gene: TRBJ1-1
V gene: TRBV30
D gene: NA
CDR3 protein: CAWSVQRGTEAFF

clone size: NA
J gene: TRBJ1-2
V gene: TRBV27
D gene: NA
CDR3 protein: CASSPRTVNYGYTF

clone size: once
J gene: TRBJ1-6
V gene: TRBV6-5
D gene: NA
CDR3 protein: CASSYDRSYSPLHF

clone size: NA
J gene: TRBJ1-6
V gene: TRBV30
D gene: TRBD1
CDR3 protein: CAWSDSIRDRGHSPLHF

clone size: once
J gene: TRBJ2-5
V gene: TRBV28
D gene: TRBD1
CDR3 protein: CASKAGTGVGETQYF

clone size: NA
J gene: TRBJ2-7
V gene: TRBV5-8
D gene: NA
CDR3 protein: CASSQQGSYEQYF

clone size: NA
J gene: TRBJ1-1
V gene: TRBV29-1
D gene: TRBD1
CDR3 protein: CSVGDRVGTEAFF

clone size: NA
J gene: TRBJ1-1
V gene: TRBV28
D gene: TRBD1
CDR3 protein: CASTLTGKSYTEAFF

clone size: NA
J gene: TRBJ2-5
V gene: TRBV5-1
D gene: TRBD1
CDR3 protein: CASSLQGARETQYF

clone size: NA
J gene: TRBJ2-2
V gene: TRBV5-6
D gene: NA
CDR3 protein: CASSSLMTGGELFF

clone size: NA
J gene: TRBJ2-1
V gene: TRBV3-1/TRBV3-2
D gene: NA
CDR3 protein: CASSQGGILSSYNEQFF

clone size: NA
J gene: TRBJ1-1
V gene: TRBV28
D gene: TRBD1
CDR3 protein: CASSWDRGSTEAFF

clone size: once
J gene: TRBJ2-7
V gene: TRBV2
D gene: NA
CDR3 protein: CASSLSRYEQYF

clone size: NA
J gene: TRBJ1-1
V gene: TRBV28
D gene: NA
CDR3 protein: CASSLNRVGYGAFF

clone size: NA
J gene: TRBJ1-2
V gene: TRBV14
D gene: TRBD1
CDR3 protein: CASSQTGAANYGYTF

clone size: few
J gene: TRBJ1-2
V gene: TRBV28
D gene: TRBD1
CDR3 protein: CASRAGQAIYNGYTF

clone size: NA
J gene: TRBJ2-7
V gene: TRBV11-2
D gene: TRBD1
CDR3 protein: CASSLVVGQGAYEQYF

clone size: NA
J gene: TRBJ2-3
V gene: TRBV3-1/TRBV3-2
D gene: TRBD2
CDR3 protein: CASSSEGLAGTDTQYF

clone size: NA
J gene: TRBJ2-5
V gene: TRBV29-1
D gene: TRBD2
CDR3 protein: CSAGLAGGYTIGETQYF

clone size: NA
J gene: TRBJ2-4
V gene: TRBV7-2
D gene: NA
CDR3 protein: CASSLSREEFLAKNIQYF

clone size: NA
J gene: TRBJ1-5
V gene: TRBV10-2
D gene: NA
CDR3 protein: CASSEPGLQPQHF

clone size: NA
J gene: TRBJ1-2
V gene: TRBV11-2
D gene: NA
CDR3 protein: CASSLGLGYTF

clone size: NA
J gene: TRBJ2-3
V gene: TRBV5-6
D gene: TRBD2
CDR3 protein: CASSFIAGGQYF

clone size: once
J gene: TRBJ1-2
V gene: TRBV4-1
D gene: TRBD1
CDR3 protein: CASSYRDRVYYGYTF

clone size: NA
J gene: TRBJ2-5
V gene: TRBV12-3/TRBV12-4
D gene: NA
CDR3 protein: CASSPVQETQYF

clone size: NA
J gene: TRBJ2-7
V gene: TRBV5-4
D gene: TRBD2
CDR3 protein: CASSPGTSSYEQYF

clone size: NA
J gene: TRBJ2-7
V gene: TRBV4-1
D gene: NA
CDR3 protein: CASSQDPVYYEQYF

clone size: NA
J gene: TRBJ1-6
V gene: TRBV2
D gene: NA
CDR3 protein: CASSNRVANSPLHF

clone size: NA
J gene: TRBJ1-1
V gene: TRBV3-1/TRBV3-2
D gene: NA
CDR3 protein: CASSQATGMNTEAFF

clone size: once
J gene: TRBJ2-5
V gene: TRBV12-3/TRBV12-4
D gene: NA
CDR3 protein: CASSFRGQETQYF

clone size: NA
J gene: TRBJ1-2
V gene: TRBV5-4
D gene: TRBD1
CDR3 protein: CASSLGGQDQYGYTF

clone size: NA
J gene: TRBJ1-5
V gene: TRBV19
D gene: NA
CDR3 protein: CASSIGQGSNQPQHF

clone size: NA
J gene: TRBJ2-7
V gene: TRBV6-2/TRBV6-3
D gene: TRBD2
CDR3 protein: CASSWTERGGYEQYF

clone size: NA
J gene: TRBJ2-4
V gene: TRBV6-5
D gene: NA
CDR3 protein: CASQSRDTAKNIQYF

clone size: NA
J gene: TRBJ1-3
V gene: TRBV2
D gene: NA
CDR3 protein: CASSERPGSGNTIYF

clone size: NA
J gene: TRBJ1-2
V gene: TRBV6-5
D gene: NA
CDR3 protein: CASSSRTKIYGYTF

clone size: NA
J gene: TRBJ2-7
V gene: TRBV12-3/TRBV12-4
D gene: TRBD1
CDR3 protein: CASSPTGGGQYF

clone size: NA
J gene: TRBJ2-6
V gene: TRBV27
D gene: TRBD2
CDR3 protein: CASSPWTSGSSGANVLTF

clone size: NA
J gene: TRBJ2-1
V gene: TRBV27
D gene: TRBD1
CDR3 protein: CASRPGQGLNEQFF

clone size: NA
J gene: TRBJ1-4
V gene: TRBV2
D gene: TRBD1
CDR3 protein: CASTGTGRNEKLFF

clone size: NA
J gene: TRBJ1-1
V gene: TRBV13
D gene: NA
CDR3 protein: CASSPYTEAFF